The sequence of this T cell receptor (beta chain) was determined in a study of T cell repertoires in cytomegalovirus infection. TCRdb re-called the reads with MiXCR, one entry per CDR3 protein. The sample lists about a million distinct CDR3 sequences, 30% to 40% occurring once. With 10 bases removed from V and 0 bases from J, the gap between germline ends came to 16 bases. Germline CDR1 reads MDHEN; CDR2 reads SYDVKM. The CDR3 is made up of 15 amino acids. The sample holds a few counts of this clonotype. Its antigen is unidentified. This receptor was taken from a human donor in good health (CMV status not recorded). Some clones in this sample may be carry-over from other donors' samples. The chain recombines TRBV28 with TRBJ2-1; D is unclear. The material was cultured CD8+ T cells from PBMCs, obtained from culture after CMV antigen stimulation. The CDR3 is CATHTLPGSYNEQFF. The CDR3 DNA sequence: TGTGCCACTCACACCCTCCCCGGCTCCTACAATGAGCAGTTCTTC.